Below, one T cell receptor (beta chain) is given with its context. Its matching antigen is unknown. This table comes from immunoSEQ multiplex PCR, and its TCRdb copy is limited to in-frame clones, with some not included. The sample has 300,000 or so clones, 67% seen once. This record belongs to a study of cytotoxic CD8 clonotypes in ibrutinib-treated CLL. Overall study context: Within the patient group, roughly 12 were relapsed/refractory and over 14 treatment-naive, and 17 were IGHV unmutated.

Trimming removed 4 bases at V and 3 bases at J, with 13 bases between. The CDR3 has 14 amino acids. Germline-derived CDR1 and CDR2 are SGHRS and YFSETQ. Whole-study findings and limits: Sustained-remission and progressing patients had unequal sampling times. Clonality measured at baseline exceeded age-matched healthy donors, tracking circulating CD8+ T-cell counts.

The source was PBMCs, collected after 36 months of ibrutinib treatment. The sequence derives from a human donor with chronic lymphocytic leukemia. The chain uses TRBV5-1 and TRBJ1-2; possibly TRBD1 for D (6 bases). The CDR3: CASSITDSHYGYTF. For the CDR3, the DNA is TGCGCCAGCAGCATTACGGACAGCCACTATGGCTACACCTTC.